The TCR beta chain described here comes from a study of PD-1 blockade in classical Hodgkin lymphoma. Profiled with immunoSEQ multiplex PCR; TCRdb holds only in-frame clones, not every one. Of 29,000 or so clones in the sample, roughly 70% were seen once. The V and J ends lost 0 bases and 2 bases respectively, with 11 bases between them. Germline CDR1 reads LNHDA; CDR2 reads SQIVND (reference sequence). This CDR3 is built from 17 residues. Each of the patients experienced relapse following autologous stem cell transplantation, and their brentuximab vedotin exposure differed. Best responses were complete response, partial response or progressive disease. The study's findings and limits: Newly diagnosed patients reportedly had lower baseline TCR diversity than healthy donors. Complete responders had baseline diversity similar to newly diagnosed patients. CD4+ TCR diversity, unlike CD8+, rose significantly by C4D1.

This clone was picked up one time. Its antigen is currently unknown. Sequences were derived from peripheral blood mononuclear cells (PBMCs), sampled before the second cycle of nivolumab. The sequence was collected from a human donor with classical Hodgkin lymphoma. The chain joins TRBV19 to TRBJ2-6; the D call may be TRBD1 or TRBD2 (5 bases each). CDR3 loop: CASSIEARGPGANVLTF. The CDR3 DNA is TGTGCCAGTAGTATAGAAGCGAGGGGACCTGGGGCCAACGTCCTGACTTTC. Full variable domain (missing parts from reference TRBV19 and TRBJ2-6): DGGITQSPKYLFRKEGQNVTLSCEQNLNHDAMYWYRQDPGQGLRLIYYSQIVNDFQKGDIAEGYSVSREKKESFPLTVTSAQKNPTAFYLCASSIEARGPGANVLTFGAGSRLTVL.